Below, 13 T cell receptor beta chains from the same sample are listed, as sequenced in a study of CD4+ T cells in melanoma (dated by TCRdb to 2021 to 2024). Library preparation was by the immunoSEQ multiplex PCR assay. Held by TCRdb, this immuneACCESS table contains in-frame sequences only and omits some clones. Under half of the omission traces to an unresolved V gene where checked; the cause of the rest is unknown. This sample has around 9,500 clones in its table, and around 69% of those were observed once. The top ten clones comprise 24% of the sample. Sequenced input: tumor tissue. These receptors were obtained from a human donor with melanoma.

The V call is TRBV7-3, the J call TRBJ1-2, with 9 bases fitting TRBD1. Germline V gene sequence: CDR1 SGHTA, CDR2 FQGTGA. V gave up 5 bases and J gave up 0 bases; unmatched junction bases: 13. This CDR3 is built from 18 residues. The CDR3: CASSQTTGTGWTNYGYTF. The CDR3 coding sequence is TGTGCCAGCAGCCAAACCACCGGGACAGGGTGGACTAACTATGGCTACACCTTC.

The V gene is TRBV30, the J gene TRBJ2-5; possible D gene TRBD2, 5 bases. The V end lost 1 base, the J end lost 9 bases, and 12 bases lay between the germline ends. Germline V CDR1 and CDR2: GTSNPN, SVGIG (reference sequence). The CDR3 length is 12 residues. This CDR3 is CAWSASDGAQYF. CDR3 in DNA: TGTGCCTGGAGTGCCAGCGACGGGGCCCAGTACTTC.

This chain links TRBV30 with TRBJ1-2, with 9 bases identical to TRBD1. Trimming removed 4 bases from V and 4 bases from J; junction bases left unmatched: 7. Germline assignment: CDR1 GTSNPN and CDR2 SVGIG (reference sequence). The CDR3 covers 14 residues. The CDR3 is CAWTLGQGTYGYTF. The CDR3 DNA reads TGTGCCTGGACCCTAGGACAGGGGACCTATGGCTACACCTTC. Variable domain in full (rest from reference TRBV30 and TRBJ1-2): SQTIHQWPATLVQPVGSPLSLECTVEGTSNPNLYWYRQAAGRGLQLLFYSVGIGQISSEVPQNLSASRPQDRQFILSSKKLLLSDSGFYLCAWTLGQGTYGYTFGSGTRLTVV.

The chain has TRBV9 and TRBJ2-2; 10 positions match TRBD1. This CDR3 is 16 amino acids long. Per the germline V gene, CDR1 is SGDLS and CDR2 is YYNGEE. J was trimmed by 5 bases and V by 3 bases; bases with no gene match: 7. CDR3 nucleotide sequence: TGTGCCAGCAGCGACCGACAGGGGGCGCGAACCGGGGAGCTGTTTTTT. It yields the protein CASSDRQGARTGELFF.

The chain uses TRBV5-4 and TRBJ1-1; possibly TRBD1 for D (5 bases). There are 14 residues in the CDR3. The V end was cut by 4 bases, the J end by 1 base, with 11 bases between. The germline gives CDR1 SGHNT, CDR2 YYREEE (reference sequence). CDR3 residues: CASSPKTGNTEAFF. DNA for the CDR3: TGTGCCAGCAGCCCAAAAACAGGGAACACTGAAGCTTTCTTT.

The chain joins TRBV6-7 to TRBJ1-6; the D is unclear. TRBV6-7 is known as an ORF, though its function is uncertain. The CDR3 is 18 residues long. V shed 6 bases and J shed 0 bases, with 18 bases lying between them. This CDR3 is CASRPIGRPHSYNSPLHF. The CDR3 coding sequence is TGTGCCAGCAGGCCAATTGGGAGGCCACACTCCTATAATTCACCCCTCCACTTT.

This clone was found once. The rearrangement uses TRBV2 and TRBJ1-1, with D unclear. Between the trimmed V and J ends, which lost 5 bases and 0 bases, there was a span of 16 bases. Per germline, CDR1 SNHLY and CDR2 FYNNEI. The CDR3 totals 16 residues. The CDR3 spells CASSKGSQRMNTEAFF. In DNA, the CDR3 is TGTGCCAGCAGTAAAGGTTCACAGAGAATGAACACTGAAGCTTTCTTT.

The J gene is TRBJ2-7, the V gene TRBV4-1, with D uncertain. CDR3 length: 13 residues. Germline-derived CDR1 and CDR2 are MGHRA and YSYEKL. The V end lost 1 base, the J end lost 0 bases, and 4 bases lay between the germline ends. CDR3 DNA sequence: TGCGCCAGCAGCCAAGGCCCCTCCTACGAGCAGTACTTC. This encodes CASSQGPSYEQYF.

This clone is labeled as medium-sized (0.01 to 0.1%). CDR3 region: CASSGTGTSYEQYF. The CDR3 DNA sequence: TGTGCCAGCAGTGGGACGGGTACCTCCTACGAGCAGTACTTC. This rearrangement joins TRBV6-5 to TRBJ2-7; perhaps D is TRBD1 or TRBD2 (5 bases each). The CDR3 length is 14 residues. V was pared by 5 bases and J by 0 bases, with 11 bases between. Germline values: CDR1 MNHEY, CDR2 SVGAGI.

V and J are TRBV11-1 and TRBJ1-2; TRBD1 matches at 8 bases. From germline, CDR1 is SGHAT and CDR2 FQDESV (reference sequence). The V segment lost 6 bases and the J segment 3 bases; nucleotides outside the gene matches: 3. This CDR3 has 13 amino acids. The DNA of the CDR3 is TGTGCCAGCAGTTACAGGGGGTACTATGGCTACACCTTC. Protein product: CASSYRGYYGYTF. The full variable domain, its missing parts supplied by reference TRBV11-1 and TRBJ1-2, is EAEVAQSPRYKITEKSQAVAFWCDPISGHATLYWYRQILGQGPELLVQFQDESVVDDSQLPKDRFSAERLKGVDSTLKIQPAELGDSAMYLCASSYRGYYGYTFGSGTRLTVV.

By share, this clone ranks as medium-sized (0.01 to 0.1%). The chain employs TRBV9 and TRBJ1-6; D might be TRBD1 (6 bases). Trimming pared 3 bases from V and 7 bases from J, leaving 11 bases between. CDR1 SGDLS and CDR2 YYNGEE come from the germline V gene. The CDR3 is 14 amino acids. CDR3 amino acids: CASSEGGWNSPLHF. The CDR3 bases are TGTGCCAGCAGCGAGGGGGGTTGGAATTCACCCCTCCACTTT.

This clone has a handful of counts. The V gene is TRBV7-9, the J gene TRBJ2-7; D might be TRBD2 (6 bases). In germline, CDR1 is SEHNR, CDR2 FQNEAQ (reference sequence). This CDR3 is built from 13 residues. Trimming took 1 base from V and 5 from J, leaving 9 bases between them. The CDR3 sequence is CASSLGGMHEQYF. In nucleotides, the CDR3 is TGTGCCAGCAGCTTAGGCGGGATGCACGAGCAGTACTTC. The variable domain in full, with the rest retrieved from reference TRBV7-9 and TRBJ2-7, is DTGVSQNPRHKITKRGQNVTFRCDPISEHNRLYWYRQTLGQGPEFLTYFQNEAQLEKSRLLSDRFSAERPKGSFSTLEIQRTEQGDSAMYLCASSLGGMHEQYFGPGTRLTVT.

The chain is built from TRBV11-1 and TRBJ1-2; weak D call: TRBD1 (5 bases). Trimming took off 3 bases at V and 6 bases at J, with 14 bases between the two ends. Per germline, CDR1 SGHAT and CDR2 FQDESV (reference sequence). The CDR3 extends over 14 amino acids. The CDR3 reads CASSFGLGGNGYTF. The CDR3 DNA reads as TGTGCCAGCAGCTTTGGTCTTGGGGGTAATGGCTACACCTTC.